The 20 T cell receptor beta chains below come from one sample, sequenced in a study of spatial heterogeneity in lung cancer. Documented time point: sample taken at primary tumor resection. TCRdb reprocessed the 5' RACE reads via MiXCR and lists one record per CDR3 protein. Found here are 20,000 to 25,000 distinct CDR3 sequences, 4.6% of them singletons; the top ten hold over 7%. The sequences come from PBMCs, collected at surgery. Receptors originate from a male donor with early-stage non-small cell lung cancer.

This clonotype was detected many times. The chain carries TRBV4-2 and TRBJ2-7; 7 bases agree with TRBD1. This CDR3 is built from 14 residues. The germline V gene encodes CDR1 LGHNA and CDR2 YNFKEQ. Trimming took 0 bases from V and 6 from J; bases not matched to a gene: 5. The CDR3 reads CASSQDERGREQYF. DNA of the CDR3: TGTGCCAGCAGCCAAGACGAAAGGGGGCGCGAGCAGTACTTC.

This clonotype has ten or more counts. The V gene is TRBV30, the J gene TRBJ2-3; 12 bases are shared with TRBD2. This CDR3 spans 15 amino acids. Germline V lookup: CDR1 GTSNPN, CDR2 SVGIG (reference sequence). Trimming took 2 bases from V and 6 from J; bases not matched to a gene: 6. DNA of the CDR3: TGTGCCTGGAGTAAGACTAGCGGGGGCGTCGATACGCAGTATTTT. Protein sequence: CAWSKTSGGVDTQYF.

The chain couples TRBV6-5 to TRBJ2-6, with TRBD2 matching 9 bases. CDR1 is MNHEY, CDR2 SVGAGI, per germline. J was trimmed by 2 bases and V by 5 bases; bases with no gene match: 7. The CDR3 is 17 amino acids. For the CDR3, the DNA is TGTGCCAGCAGTCCGCTAGCGGGGCACGCTGGGGCCAACGTCCTGACTTTC. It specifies CASSPLAGHAGANVLTF.

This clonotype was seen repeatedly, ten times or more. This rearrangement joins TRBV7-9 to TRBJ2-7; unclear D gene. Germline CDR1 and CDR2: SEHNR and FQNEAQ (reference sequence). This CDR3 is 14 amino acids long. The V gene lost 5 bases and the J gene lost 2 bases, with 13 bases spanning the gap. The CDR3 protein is CASSRIGETYEQYF. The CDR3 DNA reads TGTGCCAGCAGCCGTATTGGGGAAACCTACGAGCAGTACTTC. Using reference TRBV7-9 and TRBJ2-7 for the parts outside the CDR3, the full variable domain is DTGVSQNPRHKITKRGQNVTFRCDPISEHNRLYWYRQTLGQGPEFLTYFQNEAQLEKSRLLSDRFSAERPKGSFSTLEIQRTEQGDSAMYLCASSRIGETYEQYFGPGTRLTVT.

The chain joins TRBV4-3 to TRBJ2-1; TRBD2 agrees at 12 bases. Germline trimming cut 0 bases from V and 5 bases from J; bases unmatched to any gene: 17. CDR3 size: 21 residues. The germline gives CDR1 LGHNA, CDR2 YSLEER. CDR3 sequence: CASSQEKMAGKLAGGHNEQFF. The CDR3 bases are TGCGCCAGCAGCCAAGAGAAGATGGCTGGGAAACTAGCGGGAGGTCACAATGAGCAGTTCTTC.

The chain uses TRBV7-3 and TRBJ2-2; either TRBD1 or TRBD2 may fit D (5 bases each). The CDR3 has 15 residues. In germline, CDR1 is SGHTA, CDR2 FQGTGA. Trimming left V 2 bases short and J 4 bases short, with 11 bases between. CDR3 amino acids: CASSLDGTTTGELFF. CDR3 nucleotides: TGTGCCAGCAGCTTAGATGGGACCACCACCGGGGAGCTGTTTTTT.

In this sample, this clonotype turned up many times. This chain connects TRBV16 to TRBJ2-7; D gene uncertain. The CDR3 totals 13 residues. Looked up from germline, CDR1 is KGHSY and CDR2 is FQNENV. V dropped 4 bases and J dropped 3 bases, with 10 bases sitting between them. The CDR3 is CASSPSLVYEQYF. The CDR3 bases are TGTGCCAGCAGCCCCTCGCTGGTCTACGAGCAGTACTTC.

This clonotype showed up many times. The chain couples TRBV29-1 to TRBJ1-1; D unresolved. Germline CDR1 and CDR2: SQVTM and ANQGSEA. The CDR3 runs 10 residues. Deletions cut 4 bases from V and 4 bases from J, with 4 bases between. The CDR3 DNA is TGCAGCGTTGTAGTCACTGAAGCTTTCTTT. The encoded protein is CSVVVTEAFF.

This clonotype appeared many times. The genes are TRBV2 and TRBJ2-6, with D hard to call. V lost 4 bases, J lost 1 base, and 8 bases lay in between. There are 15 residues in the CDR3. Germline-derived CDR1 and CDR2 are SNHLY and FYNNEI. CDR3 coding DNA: TGTGCCAGCAGTGCTCTGGGTTCTGGGGCCAACGTCCTGACTTTC. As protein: CASSALGSGANVLTF. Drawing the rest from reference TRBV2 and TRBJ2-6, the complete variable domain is EPEVTQTPSHQVTQMGQEVILRCVPISNHLYFYWYRQILGQKVEFLVSFYNNEISEKSEIFDDQFSVERPDGSNFTLKIRSTKLEDSAMYFCASSALGSGANVLTFGAGSRLTVL.

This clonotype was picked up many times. The chain's CDR3 is CASTREVAGWNTQYF. Written as DNA, the CDR3 is TGTGCCAGCACCCGGGAGGTAGCGGGTTGGAATACGCAGTATTTT. This chain connects TRBV9 to TRBJ2-3; TRBD2 matches 7 bases. Germline CDR1 is SGDLS and CDR2 is YYNGEE. The V and J ends lost 6 bases and 7 bases, in that order; junction bases with no gene match: 14. The CDR3 sequence is 15 residues long.

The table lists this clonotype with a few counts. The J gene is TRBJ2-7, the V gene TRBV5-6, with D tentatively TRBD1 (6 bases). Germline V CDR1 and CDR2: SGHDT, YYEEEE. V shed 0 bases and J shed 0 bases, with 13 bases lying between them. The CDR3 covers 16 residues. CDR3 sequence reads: CASSLEQGYSSYEQYF. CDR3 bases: TGTGCCAGCAGCTTGGAACAGGGATATAGCTCCTACGAGCAGTACTTC.

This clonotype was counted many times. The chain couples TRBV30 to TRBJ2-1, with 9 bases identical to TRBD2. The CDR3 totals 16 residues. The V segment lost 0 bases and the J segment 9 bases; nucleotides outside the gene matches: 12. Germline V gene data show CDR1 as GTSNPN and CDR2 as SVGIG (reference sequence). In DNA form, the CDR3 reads TGTGCCTGGAGTGTACGTAGCGGGGGCCTGAGGGGTGAGCAGTTCTTC. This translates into CAWSVRSGGLRGEQFF. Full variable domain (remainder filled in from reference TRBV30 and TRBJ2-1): SQTIHQWPATLVQPVGSPLSLECTVEGTSNPNLYWYRQAAGRGLQLLFYSVGIGQISSEVPQNLSASRPQDRQFILSSKKLLLSDSGFYLCAWSVRSGGLRGEQFFGPGTRLTVL.

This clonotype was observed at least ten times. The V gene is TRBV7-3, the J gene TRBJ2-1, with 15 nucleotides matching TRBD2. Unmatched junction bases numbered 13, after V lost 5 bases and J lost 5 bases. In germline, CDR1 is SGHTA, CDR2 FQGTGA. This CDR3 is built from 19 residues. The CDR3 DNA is TGTGCCAGCAGCCCAAGGACTAGCGGGAGGGCTGGTAGCGACAATGAGCAGTTCTTC. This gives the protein CASSPRTSGRAGSDNEQFF.

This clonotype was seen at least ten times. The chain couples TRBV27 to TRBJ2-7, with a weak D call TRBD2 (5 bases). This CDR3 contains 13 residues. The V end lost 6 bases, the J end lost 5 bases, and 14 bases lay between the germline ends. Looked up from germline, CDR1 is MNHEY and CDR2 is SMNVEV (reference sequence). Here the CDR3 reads CASSLHYGDEQYF. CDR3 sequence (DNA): TGTGCCAGCAGCCTACATTACGGGGACGAGCAGTACTTC.

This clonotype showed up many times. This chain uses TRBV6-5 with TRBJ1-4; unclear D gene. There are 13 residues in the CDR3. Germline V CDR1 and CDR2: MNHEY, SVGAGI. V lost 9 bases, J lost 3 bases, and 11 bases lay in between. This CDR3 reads CASQRAANEKLFF. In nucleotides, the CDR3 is TGTGCCAGTCAGAGGGCTGCTAATGAAAAACTGTTTTTT.

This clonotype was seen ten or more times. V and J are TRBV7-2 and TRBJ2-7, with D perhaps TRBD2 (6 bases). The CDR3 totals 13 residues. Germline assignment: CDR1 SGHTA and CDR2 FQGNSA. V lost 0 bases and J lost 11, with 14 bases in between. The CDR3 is CASSLAVRERKYF. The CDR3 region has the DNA TGTGCCAGCAGCTTAGCGGTTCGGGAGAGGAAGTACTTC.

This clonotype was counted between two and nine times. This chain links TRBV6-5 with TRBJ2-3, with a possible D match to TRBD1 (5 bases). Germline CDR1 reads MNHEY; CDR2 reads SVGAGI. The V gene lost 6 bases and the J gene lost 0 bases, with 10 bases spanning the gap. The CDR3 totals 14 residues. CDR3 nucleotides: TGTGCCAGCAGGAAACAGGTTAGCACAGATACGCAGTATTTT. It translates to CASRKQVSTDTQYF.

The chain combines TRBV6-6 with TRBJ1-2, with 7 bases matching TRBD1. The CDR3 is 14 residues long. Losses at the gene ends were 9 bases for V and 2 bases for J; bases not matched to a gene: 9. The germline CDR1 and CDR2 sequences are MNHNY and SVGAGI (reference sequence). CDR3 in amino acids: CARRSIQGNYGYTF. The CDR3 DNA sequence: TGTGCCAGAAGATCAATACAGGGGAACTATGGCTACACCTTC.

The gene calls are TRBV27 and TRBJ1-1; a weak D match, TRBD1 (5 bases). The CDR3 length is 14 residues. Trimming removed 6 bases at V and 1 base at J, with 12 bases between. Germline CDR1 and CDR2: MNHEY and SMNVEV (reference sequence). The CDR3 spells CASRTGTQNTEAFF. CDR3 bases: TGTGCCAGCAGAACCGGGACGCAGAACACTGAAGCTTTCTTT.

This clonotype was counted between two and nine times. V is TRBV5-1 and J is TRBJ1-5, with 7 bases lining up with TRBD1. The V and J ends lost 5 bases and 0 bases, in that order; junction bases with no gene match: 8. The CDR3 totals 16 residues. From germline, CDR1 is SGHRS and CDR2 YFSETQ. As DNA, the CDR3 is TGCGCCAGCAGTTCCGGGACAGACCATAGCAATCAGCCCCAGCATTTT. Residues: CASSSGTDHSNQPQHF.